This TCR beta chain was profiled in a study of CD8 T cells in Susac syndrome. Regarding the study as a whole: As the study acknowledged, the number of individuals in its TCR sequencing and HLA analysis was relatively small.

Random hexamers were used to reverse transcribe an amount of about 0.45 to 1 ug RNA. Amplification of TCR beta CDR3 was carried out by immunoSEQ multiplex PCR, which covered 54 Vbeta and 13 Jbeta segments. TCRdb ran MiXCR on the immunoSEQ multiplex PCR reads and lists one entry per CDR3 protein. The sample carries 150,000 to 190,000 distinct CDR3 sequences, around 95% recorded once. Note on this clonotype: Its antigen is not known.

The study sequenced TCR beta in blood CD8+ and CD4+ T cells. The TCR sequence derives from a human donor with multiple sclerosis. The sequencing sample was made of CD8+ T cells from PBMCs.

For the CDR3, the DNA is TGTGCCAGCAGCTCTTTGGGGACCCCCGGGAACGAGCAGTACTTC. Protein product: CASSSLGTPGNEQYF. This chain uses TRBV13 with TRBJ2-7, with D perhaps TRBD1 or TRBD2 (5 bases each). CDR1 is PRHDT and CDR2 is FYEKMQ in the germline V gene (reference sequence). Deletions cut 4 bases from V and 5 bases from J, with 18 bases between. CDR3 length equals 15 residues.